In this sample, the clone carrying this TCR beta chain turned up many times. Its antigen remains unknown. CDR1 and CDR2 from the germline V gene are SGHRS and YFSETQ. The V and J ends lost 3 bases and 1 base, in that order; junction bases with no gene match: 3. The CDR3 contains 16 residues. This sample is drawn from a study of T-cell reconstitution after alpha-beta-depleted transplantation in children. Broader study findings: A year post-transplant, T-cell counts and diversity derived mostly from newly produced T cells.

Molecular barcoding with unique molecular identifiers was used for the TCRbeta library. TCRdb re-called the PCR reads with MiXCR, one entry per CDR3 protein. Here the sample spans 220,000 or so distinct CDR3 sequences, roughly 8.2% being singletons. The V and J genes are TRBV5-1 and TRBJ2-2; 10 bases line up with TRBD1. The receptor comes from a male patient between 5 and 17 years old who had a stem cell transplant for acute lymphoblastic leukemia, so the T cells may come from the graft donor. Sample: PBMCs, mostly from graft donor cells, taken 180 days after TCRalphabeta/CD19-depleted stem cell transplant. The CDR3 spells CASSSGTGVNTGELFF. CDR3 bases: TGCGCCAGCAGCTCCGGGACAGGGGTGAACACCGGGGAGCTGTTTTTT.